The 27 T cell receptor beta chains below were found in one sample sequenced in a study of CD8 T cells in Susac syndrome. Reverse transcription of roughly 0.45 to 1 ug RNA used random hexamers. TCRdb re-analysed the immunoSEQ multiplex PCR reads in MiXCR, keeping a single row per CDR3 protein. This sample has about 190,000 distinct CDR3 sequences, with 95% found just once. Source material: CD8+ T cells from PBMCs. Every receptor here comes from a human donor with Susac syndrome.

The rearrangement joins TRBV27 to TRBJ1-1; tentatively, D is TRBD1 (5 bases). CDR1 and CDR2 from the germline V gene are MNHEY and SMNVEV (reference sequence). V lost 4 bases to trimming and J lost 1 base, with 13 bases between them. This CDR3 region has 15 residues. The CDR3 sequence: CASSSLVGGNTEAFF. In nucleotides, the CDR3 is TGTGCCAGCAGTTCCCTCGTCGGGGGGAACACTGAAGCTTTCTTT.

This chain connects TRBV24-1 to TRBJ1-5; D gene ambiguous. Trimming removed 11 bases from V and 0 bases from J, with 19 bases in between. In germline, CDR1 is KGHDR, CDR2 SFDVKD. CDR3 length: 16 residues. Here the CDR3 reads CASRREVVDSNQPQHF. The DNA for the CDR3 is TGTGCCAGCAGGAGAGAGGTAGTGGATAGCAATCAGCCCCAGCATTTT.

V usage is TRBV4-1 and J usage is TRBJ2-5, with TRBD2 matching 8 bases. CDR1 is MGHRA and CDR2 is YSYEKL in the germline V gene. CDR3 length: 17 amino acids. After removal of 0 bases from V and 4 bases from J, the junction contained 10 bases not matched to a gene. CDR3 in amino acids: CASSQEGSGSVTETQYF. The DNA of the CDR3 is TGCGCCAGCAGCCAAGAAGGAAGCGGGAGTGTGACAGAGACCCAGTACTTC.

The CDR3 reads CATTSGGLMETQYF. The CDR3 DNA is TGTGCCACCACTTCGGGGGGGCTGATGGAGACCCAGTACTTC. The rearrangement links TRBV7-2 to TRBJ2-5; the match to TRBD2 covers 8 bases. The length of the CDR3 is 14 residues. Unmatched junction bases numbered 12, after V lost 10 bases and J lost 5 bases. Germline values: CDR1 SGHTA, CDR2 FQGNSA. Based on the CDR3 plus reference TRBV7-2 and TRBJ2-5, the full variable domain is GAGVSQSPSNKVTEKGKDVELRCDPISGHTALYWYRQSLGQGLEFLIYFQGNSAPDKSGLPSDRFSAERTGGSVSTLTIQRTQQEDSAVYLCATTSGGLMETQYFGPGTRLLVL.

The rearrangement joins TRBV29-1 to TRBJ1-2, with D uncertain. The CDR3 is 13 amino acids. CDR1 and CDR2 (germline): SQVTM, ANQGSEA. The V and J ends lost 5 bases and 0 bases respectively, with 10 bases between them. In nucleotides, the CDR3 is TGCAGCGTTAAGACACCCGCTAACTATGGCTACACCTTC. This sequence encodes CSVKTPANYGYTF.

Only a few counts were recorded for this clonotype. One end of the junction varies from germline; a read error may be responsible. The gene calls are TRBV5-6 and TRBJ1-5; TRBD1 matches 7 bases. This CDR3 is built from 14 residues. Germline-derived CDR1 and CDR2 are SGHDT and YYEEEE. CDR3 coding DNA: TGTGCCAGCAGTTTGGGACAGAGCAATCAGCCCCAGCATTTT. Protein product: CASSLGQSNQPQHF.

The CDR3, as DNA: TGCAGTGCTGTCCGGAGGACTGAAGCTTTCTTT. Amino acids: CSAVRRTEAFF. The chain uses TRBV20-1 and TRBJ1-1, with D unclear. The CDR3 has 11 amino acids. The V gene's germline CDR1 is DFQATT and CDR2 SNEGSKA (reference sequence). The V end was cut by 5 bases, the J end by 5 bases, with 9 bases between.

The V call is TRBV19, the J call TRBJ2-3; 7 positions agree with TRBD1. V gave up 5 bases and J gave up 5 bases; unmatched junction bases: 4. Germline-derived CDR1 and CDR2 are LNHDA and SQIVND (reference sequence). This CDR3 comprises 13 residues. CDR3 region: CASSARQGDTQYF. For the CDR3, the DNA is TGTGCCAGTAGTGCCCGACAGGGAGATACGCAGTATTTT.

CDR3 coding DNA: TGCAGCGTTGAAGGACAGGGGGAACAGTACTTC. It yields the protein CSVEGQGEQYF. This chain connects TRBV29-1 to TRBJ2-7; 9 bases agree with TRBD1. The V gene's germline CDR1 is SQVTM and CDR2 ANQGSEA. The V gene end was trimmed by 1 base and the J gene end by 10 bases; junction bases not matched to a gene: 2. CDR3 length: 11 residues.

V is TRBV6-5 and J is TRBJ1-6; D is unresolved. This CDR3 is built from 18 residues. V was clipped by 3 bases and J by 9 bases, with 24 bases between them. CDR1 MNHEY and CDR2 SVGAGI come from the germline V gene. The CDR3 region is CASSYSGVIEGFFSPLHF. DNA for the CDR3: TGTGCCAGCAGTTATTCCGGGGTTATAGAAGGATTTTTTTCACCCCTCCACTTT.

J is TRBJ1-1 and V is TRBV18; D gene unclear. The germline V gene has CDR1 KGHSH and CDR2 LQKENI. This CDR3 contains 16 residues. Between the trimmed V and J ends, which lost 2 bases and 2 bases, there was a span of 15 bases. This chain's CDR3 is CASSPDVTLVNTEAFF. The CDR3, as DNA: TGTGCCAGCTCACCAGACGTAACACTGGTCAACACTGAAGCTTTCTTT.

The rearrangement joins TRBV6-6 to TRBJ2-2; D gene unclear. The CDR3 loop spans 12 amino acids. With 4 bases removed from V and 3 bases from J, the gap between germline ends came to 3 bases. Germline loops: CDR1 MNHNY, CDR2 SVGAGI (reference sequence). The CDR3 is CASSSDTGELFF. CDR3 bases: TGTGCCAGCAGTTCTGACACCGGGGAGCTGTTTTTT.

This chain links TRBV30 with TRBJ1-1, with TRBD1 identical over 11 bases. Germline V lookup: CDR1 GTSNPN, CDR2 SVGIG (reference sequence). This CDR3 spans 13 amino acids. V trimming: 3 bases; J trimming: 10 bases; junction bases outside the gene matches: 7. The CDR3 sequence: CAWSPGTGGLAFF. The CDR3 DNA sequence: TGTGCCTGGAGCCCCGGGACAGGGGGACTAGCTTTCTTT. The variable domain in full, with the rest retrieved from reference TRBV30 and TRBJ1-1, is SQTIHQWPATLVQPVGSPLSLECTVEGTSNPNLYWYRQAAGRGLQLLFYSVGIGQISSEVPQNLSASRPQDRQFILSSKKLLLSDSGFYLCAWSPGTGGLAFFGQGTRLTVV.

The chain carries TRBV6-2 or TRBV6-3 and TRBJ1-2; 9 nucleotides line up with TRBD1. The CDR3 loop spans 13 amino acids. The V segment lost 5 bases and the J segment 6 bases; nucleotides outside the gene matches: 4. Germline assignment: CDR1 MNHEY and CDR2 SVGEGT. CDR3 DNA sequence: TGTGCCAGCAGTCAAACAGGGGGCGATGGCTACACCTTC. Translation gives CASSQTGGDGYTF.

This chain connects TRBV7-2 to TRBJ1-5, with D uncertain. This CDR3 spans 17 amino acids. The V end was cut by 5 bases, the J end by 6 bases, with 23 bases between. Germline V gene lookup returns CDR1 SGHTA and CDR2 FQGNSA. As DNA, the CDR3 is TGTGCCAGCAGCCCCGACCCCGCGGGGAATCAAGGTCAGCCCCAGCATTTT. It yields the protein CASSPDPAGNQGQPQHF. The variable domain in full, completed from reference TRBV7-2 and TRBJ1-5, reads GAGVSQSPSNKVTEKGKDVELRCDPISGHTALYWYRQSLGQGLEFLIYFQGNSAPDKSGLPSDRFSAERTGGSVSTLTIQRTQQEDSAVYLCASSPDPAGNQGQPQHFGDGTRLSIL.

The V and J genes are TRBV24-1 and TRBJ2-2; D is possibly TRBD2 (5 bases). The CDR3 extends over 17 amino acids. The germline V gene has CDR1 KGHDR and CDR2 SFDVKD. Between the trimmed V and J ends, which lost 5 bases and 2 bases, there was a span of 17 bases. The DNA for the CDR3 is TGTGCCACCAGTGCGTGGAGCGGACCAACTAACACCGGGGAGCTGTTTTTT. Its translation is CATSAWSGPTNTGELFF.

The chain has TRBV7-9 and TRBJ1-5, with unresolved D. The V and J ends lost 0 bases and 6 bases respectively, with 3 bases between them. The germline CDR1 and CDR2 sequences are SEHNR and FQNEAQ (reference sequence). The CDR3 has 12 residues. CDR3 sequence reads: CASSLASQPQHF. CDR3 sequence (DNA): TGTGCCAGCAGCTTAGCCTCTCAGCCCCAGCATTTT.

The chain uses TRBV14 and TRBJ1-2, with a tentative D call TRBD1 (5 bases). Trimming removed 0 bases from V and 5 bases from J, with 13 bases in between. This CDR3 comprises 15 residues. The germline V gene has CDR1 SGHDN and CDR2 FVKESK. This CDR3 reads CASSQDSSSGYGYTF. CDR3 sequence (DNA): TGTGCCAGCAGCCAAGATAGTTCGTCAGGGTATGGCTACACCTTC.

V and J are TRBV9 and TRBJ2-3; 9 bases are a match to TRBD2. CDR1 is SGDLS and CDR2 is YYNGEE in the germline V gene. Trimming removed 3 bases from V and 4 bases from J; junction bases left unmatched: 6. The CDR3 sequence is 15 residues long. The CDR3 coding sequence is TGTGCCAGCAGCGGGGGACTAGCTGAGGCAGATACGCAGTATTTT. Translating gives CASSGGLAEADTQYF.

The V gene is TRBV20-1, the J gene TRBJ1-1, with 8 bases aligning to TRBD1. Germline trimming cut 6 bases from V and 5 bases from J; bases unmatched to any gene: 11. The germline V gene has CDR1 DFQATT and CDR2 SNEGSKA (reference sequence). CDR3 length equals 14 residues. CDR3 DNA: TGCAGTGCGGGACAGGTATCGAGGTGGACTGAAGCTTTCTTT. Amino acid sequence: CSAGQVSRWTEAFF.

V usage is TRBV6-1 and J usage is TRBJ2-7; D possibly corresponds to TRBD1 (5 bases). The CDR3 runs to 14 residues. Germline-derived CDR1 and CDR2 are MNHNS and SASEGT. V lost 5 bases and J 3 bases, leaving 14 bases between the germline ends. The CDR3 protein is CASSISDSYYEQYF. The CDR3 DNA sequence: TGTGCCAGCAGTATATCCGACAGTTACTACGAGCAGTACTTC.

The CDR3 DNA sequence: TGCAGCGTTGAGGATATGAACACTGAAGCTTTCTTT. Translated: CSVEDMNTEAFF. The V gene is TRBV29-1, the J gene TRBJ1-1; unclear D gene. The CDR3 length is 12 residues. Trimming left V 3 bases short and J 0 bases short, with 5 bases between. Germline loops: CDR1 SQVTM, CDR2 ANQGSEA.

The J gene is TRBJ2-1, the V gene TRBV20-1; D may be TRBD2 (6 bases). V lost 1 base and J 8 bases, leaving 18 bases between the germline ends. This CDR3 region has 15 residues. The germline CDR1 and CDR2 sequences are DFQATT and SNEGSKA (reference sequence). CDR3 region: CSARGLLEGDHEQFF. CDR3 bases: TGCAGTGCTAGAGGCCTGTTGGAGGGAGACCATGAGCAGTTCTTC.

The chain has TRBV10-3 and TRBJ2-4; 9 positions agree with TRBD2. With 3 bases clipped from V and 0 bases from J, the junction kept 3 bases outside the gene matches. The CDR3 contains 16 residues. CDR1 ENHRY and CDR2 SYGVKD come from the germline V gene. CDR3 region: CAISDAGGPAKNIQYF. In DNA, the CDR3 is TGTGCCATCAGTGATGCGGGAGGGCCAGCCAAAAACATTCAGTACTTC.

This chain connects TRBV29-1 to TRBJ1-1, with D unresolved. Deletions cut 5 bases from V and 11 bases from J, with 12 bases between. CDR3 length: 10 amino acids. Germline V gene sequence: CDR1 SQVTM, CDR2 ANQGSEA. The CDR3 DNA reads as TGCAGCGTTCGGATGTACGGGGCTTTCTTT. This codes for CSVRMYGAFF. Complete variable domain (other parts from reference TRBV29-1 and TRBJ1-1): SAVISQKPSRDICQRGTSLTIQCQVDSQVTMMFWYRQQPGQSLTLIATANQGSEATYESGFVIDKFPISRPNLTFSTLTVSNMSPEDSSIYLCSVRMYGAFFGQGTRLTVV.

The chain links TRBV28 to TRBJ1-5, with a possible D match to TRBD1 (5 bases). Germline V gene data show CDR1 as MDHEN and CDR2 as SYDVKM. The V gene lost 5 bases and the J gene lost 7 bases, with 12 bases spanning the gap. This CDR3 contains 13 residues. The CDR3 DNA follows: TGTGCCAGCAGTCCGGAGGGGATACAGCCCCAGCATTTT. Translating it yields CASSPEGIQPQHF.

The chain carries TRBV19 and TRBJ1-2; TRBD1 agrees at 8 bases. The CDR3 covers 14 residues. The germline V gene has CDR1 LNHDA and CDR2 SQIVND (reference sequence). The ends lost 4 bases at V and 9 bases at J; junction bases unmatched: 10. CDR3 sequence reads: CASSRGQDLHSYTF. The DNA for the CDR3 is TGTGCCAGTAGTAGGGGACAGGACCTCCATAGCTACACCTTC.